The next 8 T cell receptor beta chains were all read from a single sample in a study of identifying expanded T cells in peripheral blood. Assay used: immunoSEQ multiplex PCR; TCRdb lists only in-frame clones, some missing. The sample lists fewer than 65,000 clones; around 87% were seen once. The specimen sequenced was blood. These receptors came from a person between 18 and 75 years old in good health.

J is TRBJ2-7 and V is TRBV4-2; D is unclear. This CDR3 region has 15 residues. From germline, CDR1 is LGHNA and CDR2 YNFKEQ. V lost 5 bases and J lost 1, with 15 bases in between. CDR3 nucleotides: TGTGCCAGCAGCATCTCTCGGGTGAGTTCCTACGAGCAGTACTTC. It translates to CASSISRVSSYEQYF.

The chain recombines TRBV7-3 with TRBJ2-7; 7 bases are a match to TRBD2. In germline, CDR1 is SGHTA, CDR2 FQGTGA. The CDR3 consists of 14 residues. The trim removed 5 bases at V and 3 bases at J, leaving 7 bases unmatched. The CDR3: CASSPGGRVYEQYF. The CDR3 DNA follows: TGTGCCAGCAGCCCCGGGGGGAGGGTCTACGAGCAGTACTTC.

This chain links TRBV6-5 with TRBJ2-3, with D unclear. CDR3 length equals 14 residues. Germline loops: CDR1 MNHEY, CDR2 SVGAGI. CDR3 nucleotide sequence: TGTGCTACCTCCGCCCCTCCCCCCACAGATACGCAGTATTTT. Amino acids: CATSAPPPTDTQYF.

The V and J genes are TRBV28 and TRBJ2-1; D is unclear. The V end was cut by 6 bases, the J end by 8 bases, with 17 bases between. The germline V gene encodes CDR1 MDHEN and CDR2 SYDVKM. CDR3 size: 14 residues. CDR3 nucleotides: TGTGCCAGCAGAACCGCCGGTAGAAATTATGAGCAGTTCTTC. This codes for CASRTAGRNYEQFF.

The chain couples TRBV6-1 to TRBJ2-7, with D maybe TRBD1 (5 bases). The germline V and J ends were trimmed by 10 bases and 0 bases, with 19 bases remaining between them. The germline V gene has CDR1 MNHNS and CDR2 SASEGT. The CDR3 loop spans 15 amino acids. CDR3 sequence reads: CATTFRIDSSYEQYF. The DNA of the CDR3 is TGTGCCACGACATTTCGTATCGACAGCTCCTACGAGCAGTACTTC.

The V and J genes are TRBV6-6 and TRBJ2-3, with TRBD1 matching over 8 bases. Germline V gene data show CDR1 as MNHNY and CDR2 as SVGAGI (reference sequence). V lost 2 bases and J lost 2; bases outside the gene matches: 3. The CDR3 runs 15 residues. Here the CDR3 reads CASSYPQGATDTQYF. The CDR3 coding sequence is TGTGCCAGCAGTTACCCCCAGGGGGCCACAGATACGCAGTATTTT.

Here the CDR3 reads CASSDYGTVNYGYTF. The CDR3 region has the DNA TGTGCCAGCAGTGACTACGGGACAGTTAACTATGGCTACACCTTC. The chain uses TRBV2 and TRBJ1-2; 7 nucleotides agree with TRBD1. V was pared by 3 bases and J by 1 base, with 5 bases of the junction left unmatched. Germline V gene sequence: CDR1 SNHLY, CDR2 FYNNEI. CDR3 size: 15 residues.

This chain connects TRBV27 to TRBJ2-4; 10 positions match TRBD1. CDR1 and CDR2 from the germline V gene are MNHEY and SMNVEV (reference sequence). The CDR3 totals 18 residues. The junction had 17 bases not matched to a gene; V was cut back by 5 bases and J by 7 bases. This CDR3 is CASSTPQGTGASRNIQYF. The DNA for the CDR3 is TGTGCCAGCAGTACCCCCCAAGGGACAGGGGCCAGCCGGAACATTCAGTACTTC.